Shown below are 5 T cell receptor beta chains from a single sample sequenced in a study of human T cells and chemical hapten exposure. TCRdb re-called the RACE reads with MiXCR, one entry per CDR3 protein. This sample has roughly 98,000 distinct CDR3 sequences, with roughly 12% found just once. Time point reported: patch test 1, 2 weeks after DPC sensitization. Treatment in this sample: therapeutic diphenylcyclopropenone sensitization with weekly scalp DPC. The sample was whole blood, taken in connection with sensitization to the hapten diphenylcyclopropenone (DPC). These TCRs come from a middle-aged woman with alopecia areata. Some clones in this sample may be carry-over from other donors' samples.

In this sample, this clonotype turned up a few times. The J gene is TRBJ2-3, the V gene TRBV19, with 8 bases identical to TRBD2. This CDR3 has 15 amino acids. V lost 3 bases to trimming and J lost 6 bases; unmatched junction nucleotides: 8. CDR1 and CDR2 (germline): LNHDA, SQIVND (reference sequence). As DNA, the CDR3 is TGTGCCAGTAGTATTCAAGCGGGAGTATCCGATACGCAGTATTTT. Translating it yields CASSIQAGVSDTQYF.

This clonotype was recorded a few times. The chain couples TRBV5-1 to TRBJ2-2, with 14 bases lining up with TRBD2. The junction had 3 bases not matched to a gene; V was cut back by 4 bases and J by 4 bases. Germline lookup yields CDR1 SGHRS and CDR2 YFSETQ. The CDR3 is 16 residues long. The DNA for the CDR3 is TGCGCCAGCAGCAGGGGACTAGCGGGAGTCACCGGGGAGCTGTTTTTT. Protein: CASSRGLAGVTGELFF.

The CDR3 region is CASRPPSGRVHEQFF. The DNA of the CDR3 is TGTGCCAGCAGGCCTCCTAGCGGGAGGGTACATGAGCAGTTCTTC. This chain joins TRBV12-3 or TRBV12-4 and TRBJ2-1; 12 bases agree with TRBD2. The CDR3 is 15 amino acids. V shed 6 bases, J shed 8 bases, and the junction held 8 bases outside the gene matches.

The chain has TRBV2 and TRBJ2-3, with D unresolved. Germline CDR1 and CDR2: SNHLY and FYNNEI. V dropped 7 bases and J dropped 9 bases, with 14 bases sitting between them. The CDR3 is made up of 12 amino acids. CDR3 in DNA: TGTGCCAGCAAGGGTTCCACCTACACGCAGTATTTT. Translation gives CASKGSTYTQYF.

There are many counts of this clonotype. The V gene is TRBV6-2 or TRBV6-3, the J gene TRBJ1-1; D call uncertain. Germline V gives CDR1 MNHEY, CDR2 SVGEGT. Trimming took off 0 bases at V and 0 bases at J, with 8 bases between the two ends. The CDR3 loop spans 15 amino acids. The CDR3 here is CASSYSFSVNTEAFF. The CDR3 nucleotides are TGTGCCAGCAGTTACTCATTTTCGGTGAACACTGAAGCTTTCTTT.